This TCR beta chain stems from a study of OX40 agonist ivuxolimab in advanced cancers. About the full investigation: Ivuxolimab was a fully human IgG2 agonistic monoclonal antibody targeting the costimulatory receptor OX40 (CD134). Intravenous ivuxolimab was administered to patients every 2 weeks at six dose levels: 0.01, 0.1, 0.3, 1.5, 3 and 10 mg/kg. Of the roughly 52 dose-escalation patients, hepatocellular carcinoma was present in about 20, melanoma in roughly 15, renal cell carcinoma in 9 and head and neck cancer in 9. In the dose-escalation cohort, more than 75% of patients were male, and the mean age was approximately 60 years, with a range of roughly 20 to 85. Patients were allowed to have had prior anti-PD-1, anti-PD-L1 or anti-CTLA-4 therapy, and around 40% of the dose-escalation patients had previously received checkpoint inhibitors. Partial responses occurred in three dose-escalation patients: two with cutaneous melanoma and one with hepatocellular carcinoma. Peripheral TCRbeta sequencing aimed to test whether ivuxolimab altered TCR sequence diversity and caused clonal T-cell expansion. The paper covers the monotherapy dose-escalation part of the phase I ivuxolimab trial, which included N = 52 patients.

Overall study results and their limits: Partial responders in the 0.1-3.0 mg/kg groups had among the lowest normalized peripheral clonal expansion, especially among CD8+ T cells. At doses of 0.1 to 3.0 mg/kg, clonal expansion of both CD4+ and CD8+ T cells in blood was seen between baseline and week 6. Low levels of normalized T-cell clonal expansion were also shown by some nonresponding patients. The antigen specificity of the clonally expanded peripheral T cells was not determined. On average, CD8+ T cells showed more expanded clones than CD4+ T cells after ivuxolimab.

Of note for this clone: Its antigen is currently not known. No much larger clone exists at a distance of one base, and base qualities are not known.

Patients with a history of autoimmune disease or receiving systemic immunosuppression were excluded from the trial. Peripheral blood for TCR sequencing was collected from all dose cohorts at baseline, on cycle 4 day 1, and on cycle 7 day 1. Samples were obtained from an open-label, multicenter, first-in-human phase I dose-escalation trial of ivuxolimab. Adults with locally advanced or metastatic melanoma, renal cell, hepatocellular, or head and neck squamous cell carcinoma were enrolled in the trial. Before TCR sequencing, CD4+ and CD8+ T cells were separately sorted from peripheral blood. To sequence the TCRbeta CDR3 region, genomic DNA was isolated from the sorted cells. The immunoSEQ Assay was used to sequence the TCRbeta CDR3 regions. What TCRdb holds here is the immuneACCESS table cut down to in-frame rearrangements. Part of the clones is not present; checked against another copy, under half of the missing clones reflect an unresolved V gene, and the others are unexplained. The sample yields fewer than 85,000 clones; approximately 82% were counted once. The ten top clones hold 5% of the sample.

Specimen: CD4+ or CD8+ T cells sorted from blood, collected in a trial of the OX40 agonist ivuxolimab. The sequence was collected from an adult with an advanced solid tumor such as melanoma, head and neck, liver or kidney cancer.

DNA sequence: TGTGCCAGCAGCTCGGGTGGCTCCTATCAGCCCCAGCATTTT. Translation gives CASSSGGSYQPQHF. The chain is assembled from TRBV7-9 and TRBJ1-5, with the D segment identity uncertain. The CDR3 starts with the cysteine, ends with the phenylalanine, and has 14 residues. Just CDR3 DNA is preserved here, 42 bases in frame from base 1. V lost 4 bases and J lost 5 bases; the stretch between them is 12 bases long. CDR1 and CDR2 are read off the germline V gene (reference sequence) as SEHNR and FQNEAQ. This CDR3, with the reference TRBV7-9 and TRBJ1-5 proteins standing in past its ends, gives the full variable domain DTGVSQNPRHKITKRGQNVTFRCDPISEHNRLYWYRQTLGQGPEFLTYFQNEAQLEKSRLLSDRFSAERPKGSFSTLEIQRTEQGDSAMYLCASSSGGSYQPQHFGDGTRLSIL.